Listed below are T cell receptor beta chains from one sample, sequenced in a study of cytomegalovirus exposure and HLA in healthy donors. Measured with immunoSEQ multiplex PCR; TCRdb has only the in-frame clones, and not every one. The repertoire holds about 180,000 clones, with 70% to 85% as singletons. Sequences were obtained from PBMCs. The receptors here all came from a man aged 18 to 29 in good health and CMV-seronegative. The CDR3 runs from the conserved cysteine through the conserved F or W. A D gene is named only where the DNA matches it firmly. Clone size is shown for a subset of rows, as once, few, many or a class of expanded clone.

>TRBJ2-1|-|TRBD2|TRBV5-1
CASSLPSGADNEQFF
TGCGCCAGCAGCTTGCCCAGCGGGGCAGACAATGAGCAGTTCTTC
>TRBJ2-7|once|-|TRBV18
CASSPQGGGEQYF
TGTGCCAGCTCACCCCAGGGGGGAGGCGAGCAGTACTTC
>TRBJ2-1|-|TRBD2|TRBV6-5
CASSYPGLPYNEQFF
TGTGCCAGCAGTTACCCGGGACTACCCTACAATGAGCAGTTCTTC
>TRBJ2-4|-|TRBD1|TRBV15
CATSRDEGAAKNIQYF
TGTGCCACCAGCAGAGATGAGGGGGCGGCCAAAAACATTCAGTACTTC
>TRBJ2-3|few|TRBD2|TRBV7-2
CASSLGRGAGNTQYF
TGTGCCAGCAGCTTAGGTCGGGGAGCGGGGAATACGCAGTATTTT
>TRBJ2-7|-|-|TRBV5-4
CASSHQGLTSGEQYF
TGTGCCAGCAGCCACCAGGGACTCACCAGTGGGGAGCAGTACTTC
>TRBJ2-7|few|-|TRBV7-2
CASCIQEGLYEQYF
TGTGCCAGCTGTATACAGGAGGGCTTATACGAGCAGTACTTC
>TRBJ1-1|once|TRBD1|TRBV11-2
CASSPTTGAITEAFF
TGTGCCAGCAGCCCGACTACAGGGGCGATCACTGAAGCTTTCTTT
>TRBJ2-7|-|TRBD1|TRBV27
CASRLGQGKYEQYF
TGTGCCAGCCGCCTGGGACAGGGCAAATACGAGCAGTACTTC
>TRBJ2-3|-|-|TRBV4-3
CASSQEGRTSTDTQYF
TGCGCCAGCAGCCAAGAAGGCAGGACTAGCACAGATACGCAGTATTTT
>TRBJ1-1|-|-|TRBV19
CASSLMVWSKAFF
TGTGCCAGTAGCCTGATGGTCTGGAGTAAAGCTTTCTTT
>TRBJ1-1|few|TRBD1|TRBV4-1
CASSLAPGQAIEAFF
TGCGCCAGCAGCCTTGCACCGGGACAGGCCATTGAAGCTTTCTTT
>TRBJ1-1|-|-|TRBV7-9
CASSRWTAVNTEAFF
TGTGCCAGCAGCAGGTGGACAGCAGTGAACACTGAAGCTTTCTTT
>TRBJ1-5|once|-|TRBV19
CASSREYSNQPQHF
TGTGCCAGTAGTAGAGAATATAGCAATCAGCCCCAGCATTTT
>TRBJ1-2|few|TRBD1|TRBV19
CASSMDWDSFFYGYTF
TGTGCCAGTAGTATGGATTGGGACAGCTTCTTCTATGGCTACACCTTC
>TRBJ1-1|-|-|TRBV18
CASSLGGGNTEAFF
TGTGCCAGCTCCCTAGGGGGGGGCAACACTGAAGCTTTCTTT